This entry features one T cell receptor (beta chain) sequence. This sample was taken from a study of cytomegalovirus exposure and HLA in healthy donors. This CDR3 has 13 residues. The V end was cut by 1 base, the J end by 3 bases, with 6 bases between. Per the germline V gene, CDR1 is LGHNA and CDR2 is YSLEER. The table came from immunoSEQ multiplex PCR; TCRdb's copy has only in-frame clones and leaves some out. The data hold about 120,000 clones, with roughly 89% observed a single time. The sequence derives from a woman younger than 30 in good health and CMV-seronegative. The chain carries TRBV4-3 and TRBJ2-5; no reliable D call. Sequencing used PBMCs. This chain's CDR3 is CASSQAIEETQYF. CDR3 sequence (DNA): TGCGCCAGCAGCCAAGCAATAGAAGAGACCCAGTACTTC.